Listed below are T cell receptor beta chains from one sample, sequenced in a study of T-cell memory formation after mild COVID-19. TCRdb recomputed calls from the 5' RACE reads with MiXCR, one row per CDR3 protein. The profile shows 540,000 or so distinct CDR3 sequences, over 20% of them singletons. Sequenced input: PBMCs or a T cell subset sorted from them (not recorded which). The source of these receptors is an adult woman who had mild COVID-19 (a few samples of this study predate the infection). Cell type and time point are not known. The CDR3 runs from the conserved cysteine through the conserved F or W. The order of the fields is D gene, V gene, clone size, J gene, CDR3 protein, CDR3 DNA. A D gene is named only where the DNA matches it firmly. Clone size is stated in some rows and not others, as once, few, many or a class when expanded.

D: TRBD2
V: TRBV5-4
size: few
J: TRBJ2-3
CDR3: CASSFPTSGGAEDTQYF
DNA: TGTGCCAGCAGCTTCCCGACTAGCGGGGGGGCCGAAGATACGCAGTATTTT

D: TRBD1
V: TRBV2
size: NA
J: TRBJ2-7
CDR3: CASSSPPTGNEQYF
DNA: TGTGCCAGCAGCTCGCCCCCGACAGGGAACGAGCAGTACTTC

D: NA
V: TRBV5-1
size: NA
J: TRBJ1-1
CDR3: CASSLVSQANTEAFF
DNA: TGCGCCAGCAGCTTGGTGTCACAGGCGAACACTGAAGCTTTCTTT

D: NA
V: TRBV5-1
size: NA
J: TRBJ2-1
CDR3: CASSSDRHNEQFF
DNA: TGCGCCAGCAGCTCGGACAGACACAATGAGCAGTTCTTC

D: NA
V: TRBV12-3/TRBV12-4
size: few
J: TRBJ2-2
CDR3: CASSFSLNTGELFF
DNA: TGTGCCAGCAGTTTTAGTTTGAACACCGGGGAGCTGTTTTTT

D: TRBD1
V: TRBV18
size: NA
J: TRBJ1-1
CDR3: CASSPKTGGLTPNTEAFF
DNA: TGTGCCAGCTCACCAAAGACAGGGGGCCTTACTCCGAACACTGAAGCTTTCTTT

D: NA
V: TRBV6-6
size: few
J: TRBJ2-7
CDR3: CASSYADSFSYEQYF
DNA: TGTGCCAGCAGTTACGCAGACAGCTTCTCCTACGAGCAGTACTTC

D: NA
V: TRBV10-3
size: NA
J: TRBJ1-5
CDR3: CAISESGQPQHF
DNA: TGTGCCATCAGTGAAAGCGGTCAGCCCCAGCATTTT

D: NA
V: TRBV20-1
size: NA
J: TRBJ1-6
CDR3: CSARDRDTGNLALHF
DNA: TGCAGTGCTAGAGACCGGGACACCGGCAATTTAGCCCTCCACTTT

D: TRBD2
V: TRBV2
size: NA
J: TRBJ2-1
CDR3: CASSEYGSGESSYNEQFF
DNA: TGTGCCAGCAGTGAATATGGTAGCGGGGAAAGCTCCTACAATGAGCAGTTCTTC

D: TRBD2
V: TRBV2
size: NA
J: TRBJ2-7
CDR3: CASSAGGAYEQYF
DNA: TGTGCCAGCAGTGCGGGGGGGGCCTACGAGCAGTACTTC

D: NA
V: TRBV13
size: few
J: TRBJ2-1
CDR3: CASSLGSRNEQFF
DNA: TGTGCCAGCAGCTTAGGCTCTAGGAATGAGCAGTTCTTC

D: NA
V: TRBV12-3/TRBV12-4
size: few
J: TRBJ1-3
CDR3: CASTKGHSGNTIYF
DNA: TGTGCCAGCACCAAGGGCCACTCTGGAAACACCATATATTTT

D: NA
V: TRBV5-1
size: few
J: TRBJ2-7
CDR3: CASSLQAQGLYEQYF
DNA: TGCGCCAGCAGCTTGCAGGCCCAGGGTCTTTACGAGCAGTACTTC